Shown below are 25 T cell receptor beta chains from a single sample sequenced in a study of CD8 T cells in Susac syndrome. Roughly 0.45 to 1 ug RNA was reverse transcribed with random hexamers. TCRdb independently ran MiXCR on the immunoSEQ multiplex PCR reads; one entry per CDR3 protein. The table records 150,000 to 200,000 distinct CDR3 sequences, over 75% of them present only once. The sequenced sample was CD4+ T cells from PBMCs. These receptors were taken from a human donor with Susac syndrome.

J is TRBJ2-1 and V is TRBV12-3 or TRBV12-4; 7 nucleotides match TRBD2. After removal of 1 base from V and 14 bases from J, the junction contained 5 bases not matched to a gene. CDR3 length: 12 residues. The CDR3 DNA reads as TGTGCCAGCAGTTTAGGACGGGGGGAAGAGTTCTTC. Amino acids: CASSLGRGEEFF.

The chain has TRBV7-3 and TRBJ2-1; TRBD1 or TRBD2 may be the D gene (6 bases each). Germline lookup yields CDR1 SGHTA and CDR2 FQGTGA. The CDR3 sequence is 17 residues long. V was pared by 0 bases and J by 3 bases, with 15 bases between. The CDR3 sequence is CASSLTLGGLDYNEQFF. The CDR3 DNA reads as TGTGCCAGCAGCTTAACCTTAGGGGGACTTGACTACAATGAGCAGTTCTTC.

The CDR3, as DNA: TGTGCCAGCAGCTTAAACCCCGCGGGGGGTTCCACAGATACGCAGTATTTT. Protein sequence: CASSLNPAGGSTDTQYF. The chain is built from TRBV7-3 and TRBJ2-3, with 8 bases matching TRBD2. CDR1 is SGHTA, CDR2 FQGTGA, per germline. The CDR3 extends over 17 amino acids. Unmatched junction bases numbered 8, after V lost 1 base and J lost 2 bases. The full variable domain, with the rest looked up from reference TRBV7-3 and TRBJ2-3, is GAGVSQTPSNKVTEKGKYVELRCDPISGHTALYWYRQSLGQGPEFLIYFQGTGAADDSGLPNDRFFAVRPEGSVSTLKIQRTERGDSAVYLCASSLNPAGGSTDTQYFGPGTRLTVL.

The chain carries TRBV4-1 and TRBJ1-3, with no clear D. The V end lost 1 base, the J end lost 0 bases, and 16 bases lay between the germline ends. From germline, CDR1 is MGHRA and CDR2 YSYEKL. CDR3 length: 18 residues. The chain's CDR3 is CASSQGYLRDTSGNTIYF. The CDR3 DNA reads TGCGCCAGCAGCCAAGGTTATTTACGAGACACCTCTGGAAACACCATATATTTT.

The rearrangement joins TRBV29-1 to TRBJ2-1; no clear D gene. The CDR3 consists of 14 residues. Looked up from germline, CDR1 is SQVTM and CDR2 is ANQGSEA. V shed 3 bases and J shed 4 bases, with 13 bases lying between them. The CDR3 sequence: CSVDSRRRYNEQFF. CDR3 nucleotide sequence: TGCAGCGTTGATTCCAGACGACGATACAATGAGCAGTTCTTC.

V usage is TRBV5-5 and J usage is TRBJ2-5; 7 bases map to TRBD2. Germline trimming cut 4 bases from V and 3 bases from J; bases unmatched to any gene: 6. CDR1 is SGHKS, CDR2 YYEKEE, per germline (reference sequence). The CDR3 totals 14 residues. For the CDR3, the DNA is TGTGCCAGCAGCACCGGGACTACCGAAGAGACCCAGTACTTC. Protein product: CASSTGTTEETQYF. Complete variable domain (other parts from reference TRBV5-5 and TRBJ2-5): DAGVTQSPTHLIKTRGQQVTLRCSPISGHKSVSWYQQVLGQGPQFIFQYYEKEERGRGNFPDRFSARQFPNYSSELNVNALLLGDSALYLCASSTGTTEETQYFGPGTRLLVL.

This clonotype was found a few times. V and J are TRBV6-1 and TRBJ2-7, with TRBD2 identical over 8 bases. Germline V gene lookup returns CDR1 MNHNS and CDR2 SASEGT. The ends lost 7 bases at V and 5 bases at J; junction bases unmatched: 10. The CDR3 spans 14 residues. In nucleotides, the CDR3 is TGTGCCAGCACCGCCCGCGGGAGGACGAACGAGCAGTACTTC. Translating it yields CASTARGRTNEQYF.

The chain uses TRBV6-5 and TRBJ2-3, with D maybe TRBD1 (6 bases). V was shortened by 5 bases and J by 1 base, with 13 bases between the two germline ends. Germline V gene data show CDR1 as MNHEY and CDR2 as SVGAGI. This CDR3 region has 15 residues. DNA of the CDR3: TGTGCCAGCAGTCCCGGGACAATCCGCACAGATACGCAGTATTTT. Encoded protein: CASSPGTIRTDTQYF.

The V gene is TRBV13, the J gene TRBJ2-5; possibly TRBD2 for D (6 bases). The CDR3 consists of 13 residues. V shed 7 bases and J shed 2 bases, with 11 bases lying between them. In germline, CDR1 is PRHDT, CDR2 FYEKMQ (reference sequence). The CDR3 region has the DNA TGTGCCAGCAAGGGGACTCGACAAGAGACCCAGTACTTC. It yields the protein CASKGTRQETQYF.

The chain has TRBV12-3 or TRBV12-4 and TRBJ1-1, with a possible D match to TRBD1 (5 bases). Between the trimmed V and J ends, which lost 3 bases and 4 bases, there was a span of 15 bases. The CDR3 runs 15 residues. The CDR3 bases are TGTGCCAGCAGTTTTCGCGGGGGTCGGGTCACTGAAGCTTTCTTT. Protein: CASSFRGGRVTEAFF.

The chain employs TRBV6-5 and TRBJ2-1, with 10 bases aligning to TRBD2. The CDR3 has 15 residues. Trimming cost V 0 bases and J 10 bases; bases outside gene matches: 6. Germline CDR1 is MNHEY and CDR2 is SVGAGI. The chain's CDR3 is CASSYSPTSGTEQFF. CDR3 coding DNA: TGTGCCAGCAGTTACTCCCCCACTAGCGGGACGGAGCAGTTCTTC.

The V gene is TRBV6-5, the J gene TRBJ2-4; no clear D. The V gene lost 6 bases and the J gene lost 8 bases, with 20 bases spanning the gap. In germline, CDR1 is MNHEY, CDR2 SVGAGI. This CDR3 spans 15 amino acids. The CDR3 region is CASSSLWRPPHIQYF. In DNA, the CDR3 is TGTGCCAGCAGCTCCCTCTGGCGCCCGCCGCACATTCAGTACTTC.

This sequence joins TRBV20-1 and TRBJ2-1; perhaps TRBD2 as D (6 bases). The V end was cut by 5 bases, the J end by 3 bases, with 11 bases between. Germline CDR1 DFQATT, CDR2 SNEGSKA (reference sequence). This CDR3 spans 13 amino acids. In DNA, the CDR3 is TGCAGTGCTTCCCCCGGGGGCTACAATGAGCAGTTCTTC. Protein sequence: CSASPGGYNEQFF.

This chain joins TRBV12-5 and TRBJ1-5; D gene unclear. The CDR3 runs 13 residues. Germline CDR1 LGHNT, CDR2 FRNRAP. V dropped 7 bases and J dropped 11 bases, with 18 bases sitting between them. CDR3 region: CASALGPLNAQHF. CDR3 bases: TGTGCTAGTGCTCTTGGACCTCTAAACGCCCAGCATTTT.

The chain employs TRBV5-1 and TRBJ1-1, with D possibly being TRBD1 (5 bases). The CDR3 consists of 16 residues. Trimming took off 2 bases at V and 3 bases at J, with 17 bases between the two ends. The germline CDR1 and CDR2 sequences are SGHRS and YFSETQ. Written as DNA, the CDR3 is TGCGCCAGCAGCTTATACAGGTTTGGGGAAGACACTGAAGCTTTCTTT. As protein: CASSLYRFGEDTEAFF.

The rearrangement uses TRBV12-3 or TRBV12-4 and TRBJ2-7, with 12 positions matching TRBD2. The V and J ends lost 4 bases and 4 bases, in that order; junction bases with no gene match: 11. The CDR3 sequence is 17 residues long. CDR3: CASSSSVLAGGLYEQYF. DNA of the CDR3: TGTGCCAGCAGTTCCTCGGTGCTAGCGGGGGGGCTGTACGAGCAGTACTTC.

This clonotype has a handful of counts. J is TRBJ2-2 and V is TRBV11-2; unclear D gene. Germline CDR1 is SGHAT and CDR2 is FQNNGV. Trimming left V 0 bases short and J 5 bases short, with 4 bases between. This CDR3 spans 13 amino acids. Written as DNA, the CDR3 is TGTGCCAGCAGCTTAGAGGTGACCGGGGAGCTGTTTTTT. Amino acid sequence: CASSLEVTGELFF.

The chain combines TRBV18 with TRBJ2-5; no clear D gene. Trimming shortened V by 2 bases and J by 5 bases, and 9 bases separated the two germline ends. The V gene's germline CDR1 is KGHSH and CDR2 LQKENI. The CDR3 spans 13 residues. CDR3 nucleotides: TGTGCCAGCTCACCAAAGGGCGACGAGACCCAGTACTTC. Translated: CASSPKGDETQYF. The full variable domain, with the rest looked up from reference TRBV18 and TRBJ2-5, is NAGVMQNPRHLVRRRGQEARLRCSPMKGHSHVYWYRQLPEEGLKFMVYLQKENIIDESGMPKERFSAEFPKEGPSILRIQQVVRGDSAAYFCASSPKGDETQYFGPGTRLLVL.

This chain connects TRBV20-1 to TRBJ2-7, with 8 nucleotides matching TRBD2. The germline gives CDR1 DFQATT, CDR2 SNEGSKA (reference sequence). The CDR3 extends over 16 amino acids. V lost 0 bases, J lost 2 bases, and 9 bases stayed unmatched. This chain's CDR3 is CSARDRLAGFPYEQYF. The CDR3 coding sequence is TGCAGTGCTAGAGATCGGTTAGCGGGATTTCCCTACGAGCAGTACTTC.

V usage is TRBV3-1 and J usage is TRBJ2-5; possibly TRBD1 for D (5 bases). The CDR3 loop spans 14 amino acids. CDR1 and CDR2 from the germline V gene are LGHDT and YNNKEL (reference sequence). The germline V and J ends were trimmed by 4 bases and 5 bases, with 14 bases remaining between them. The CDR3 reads CASSPSTVGETQYF. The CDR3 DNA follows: TGTGCCAGCAGCCCTTCGACAGTAGGGGAGACCCAGTACTTC.

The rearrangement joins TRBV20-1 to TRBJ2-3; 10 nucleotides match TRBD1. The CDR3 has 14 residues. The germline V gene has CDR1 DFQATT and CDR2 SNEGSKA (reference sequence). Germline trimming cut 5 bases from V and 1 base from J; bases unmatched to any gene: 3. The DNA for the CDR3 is TGCAGTGCTGCCGGGACAGGGGGCACAGATACGCAGTATTTT. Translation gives CSAAGTGGTDTQYF.

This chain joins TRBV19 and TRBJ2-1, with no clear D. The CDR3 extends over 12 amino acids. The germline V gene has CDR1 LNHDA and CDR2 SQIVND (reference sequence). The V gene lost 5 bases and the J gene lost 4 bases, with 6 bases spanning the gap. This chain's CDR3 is CASSGQYNEQFF. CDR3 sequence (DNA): TGTGCCAGTAGTGGGCAGTACAATGAGCAGTTCTTC.

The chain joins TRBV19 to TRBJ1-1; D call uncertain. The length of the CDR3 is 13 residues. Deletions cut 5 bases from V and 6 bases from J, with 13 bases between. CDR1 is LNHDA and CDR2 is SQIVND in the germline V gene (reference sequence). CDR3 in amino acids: CASSFLDEAEAFF. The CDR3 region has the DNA TGTGCCAGTAGTTTCCTGGACGAAGCTGAAGCTTTCTTT. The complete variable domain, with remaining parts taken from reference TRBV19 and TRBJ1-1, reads DGGITQSPKYLFRKEGQNVTLSCEQNLNHDAMYWYRQDPGQGLRLIYYSQIVNDFQKGDIAEGYSVSREKKESFPLTVTSAQKNPTAFYLCASSFLDEAEAFFGQGTRLTVV.

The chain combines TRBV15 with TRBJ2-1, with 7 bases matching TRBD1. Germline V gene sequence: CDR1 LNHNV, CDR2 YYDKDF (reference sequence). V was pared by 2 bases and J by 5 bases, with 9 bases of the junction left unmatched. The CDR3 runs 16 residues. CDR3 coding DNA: TGTGCCACCAGCAGAATCCGGGCAGGGGGACACAATGAGCAGTTCTTC. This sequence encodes CATSRIRAGGHNEQFF.

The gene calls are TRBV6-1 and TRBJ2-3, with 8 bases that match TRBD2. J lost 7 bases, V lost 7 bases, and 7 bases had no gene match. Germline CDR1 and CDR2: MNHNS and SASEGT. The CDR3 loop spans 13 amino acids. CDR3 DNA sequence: TGTGCCAGCACATCTAGCGGGTCACATACGCAGTATTTT. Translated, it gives CASTSSGSHTQYF.